This is a list of T cell receptor beta chains from one sample in a study of CD8 T cells in Susac syndrome. TCRdb reprocessed the immunoSEQ multiplex PCR reads via MiXCR and lists one record per CDR3 protein. The sample records 350,000 to 550,000 distinct CDR3 sequences, approximately 89% being singletons. Input material: CD8+ T cells from PBMCs. The receptors here all came from a human donor with multiple sclerosis. Each CDR3 is given with its conserved first and last residue. A D gene is named only where the DNA matches it firmly. Part of the rows lack a size; the others show once, few, many or a class for expanded clones.

>.|.|TRBV6-6|TRBJ1-4
TGTGCCAGCAGTTCTCCCTTGAGGCGGGAAAAACTGTTTTTT
CASSSPLRREKLFF
>.|.|TRBV14|TRBJ2-1
TGTGCCAGCAGCCAGGCCCACATCAGCTCCTACAATGAGCAGTTCTTC
CASSQAHISSYNEQFF
>.|.|TRBV27|TRBJ2-7
TGTGCCAGCAGGGACATTAAGACCGCTTGGTACGAGCAGTACTTC
CASRDIKTAWYEQYF
>.|few|TRBV5-1|TRBJ1-3
TGCGCCAGCAGCAGTATGGGGGGAACCTCTGGAAACACCATATATTTT
CASSSMGGTSGNTIYF
>TRBD1|once|TRBV7-9|TRBJ1-1
TGTGCCAGCAGCCAAACGGGACAGCCGGCGAACACTGAAGCCTTCTTT
CASSQTGQPANTEAFF
>.|.|TRBV4-1|TRBJ1-2
TGCGCCAGCAGCCAAGCTGGGATACTCTATGGCTACACCTTC
CASSQAGILYGYTF
>.|once|TRBV12-3/TRBV12-4|TRBJ2-5
TGTGCCAGCAGTCCCGGACAGCTCCAAGAGACCCAGTACTTC
CASSPGQLQETQYF
>.|.|TRBV19|TRBJ2-1
TGTGCCAGTACATGGGGGGGCCAAGACAATGAGCAGTTCTTC
CASTWGGQDNEQFF
>.|once|TRBV6-5|TRBJ2-1
TGTGCCAGCAGTTACGGTCGGTGGACCGACAATGAGCAGTTCTTC
CASSYGRWTDNEQFF
>TRBD1|.|TRBV7-3|TRBJ2-7
TGTGCCAGCAGCTTAACTCCGGGACAGGAGTTTTACGAGCAGTACTTC
CASSLTPGQEFYEQYF
>TRBD1|.|TRBV28|TRBJ1-5
TGTGCCAGCAGTTTAGGAGGACAGGGGGGACAGCCCCAGCATTTT
CASSLGGQGGQPQHF
>TRBD1|.|TRBV5-1|TRBJ1-1
TGCGCCAGCAGCGATGATGGGACAGGGAATCCTGAAGCTTTCTTT
CASSDDGTGNPEAFF
>TRBD1|.|TRBV24-1|TRBJ2-1
TGTGCCACCGGGACAGCAAATGAGCAGTTCTTC
CATGTANEQFF
>.|.|TRBV9|TRBJ2-1
TGTGCCAGCAGCCCTTCCTCCCCACGCTCCTACAATGAGCAGTTCTTC
CASSPSSPRSYNEQFF
>TRBD1|.|TRBV30|TRBJ2-2
TGTGCCTGGAACAGGGGCGAGAACACCGGGGAGCTGTTTTTT
CAWNRGENTGELFF
>.|.|TRBV3-1|TRBJ1-2
TGTGCCAGCAGCCAAGTGACAGAAGGCTATGGCTACACCTTC
CASSQVTEGYGYTF
>.|.|TRBV30|TRBJ1-2
TGTGCCTGGATGACCCTGGGTGGCTACACCTTC
CAWMTLGGYTF
>.|.|TRBV7-7|TRBJ2-2
TGTGCTAGCAGCTTAGCGATCGGCGGGGAGCTGTTTTTT
CASSLAIGGELFF
>.|.|TRBV10-2|TRBJ1-5
TGCGCCAGCAGTGGTCAGGGCGTTTATCAGCCCCAGCATTTT
CASSGQGVYQPQHF
>.|.|TRBV20-1|TRBJ1-2
TGCAGTGCTAGGGGGGGGAGTAACTATGGCTACACCTTC
CSARGGSNYGYTF
>TRBD1|.|TRBV6-1|TRBJ2-2
TGTGCCAGCAGTGTAGTTCTAGGAGACAGGGAGAACGGCGAGCTGTTTTTT
CASSVVLGDRENGELFF
>.|.|TRBV12-3/TRBV12-4|TRBJ1-1
TGTGCCAGCAGTTTTCACAGAGGCAGAACTGAAGCTTTCTTT
CASSFHRGRTEAFF
>TRBD1|.|TRBV5-5|TRBJ2-2
TGTGCCAGCAGCTGGCCCCGGGACAGGGCCACCGGGGAGCTGTTTTTT
CASSWPRDRATGELFF
>.|few|TRBV28|TRBJ2-7
TGTGCCAGCAGTGGAATTAGCGGCCACTCCTACGAGCAGTACTTC
CASSGISGHSYEQYF
>TRBD2|.|TRBV7-6|TRBJ2-7
TGTGCCAGCAGCTCTCTAGCGGGAGTTAAGTACGAGCAGTACTTC
CASSSLAGVKYEQYF
>.|.|TRBV4-1|TRBJ2-6
TGCGCCAGCAGCCCTTCACACGTCTCTGGGGCCAACGTCCTGACTTTC
CASSPSHVSGANVLTF